This T cell receptor (beta chain) derives from a study of OX40 agonist ivuxolimab in advanced cancers. Regarding the complete study: Ivuxolimab, which targeted the costimulatory receptor OX40 (CD134), was an agonistic, fully human IgG2 monoclonal antibody. Intravenous ivuxolimab was administered to patients every 2 weeks at six dose levels: 0.01, 0.1, 0.3, 1.5, 3 and 10 mg/kg. Of the roughly 52 dose-escalation patients, hepatocellular carcinoma was present in roughly 19, melanoma in roughly 15, renal cell carcinoma in 9 and head and neck cancer in 9. A male proportion of under 85% and a mean age of about 60 years, ranging from about 20 to 79, were recorded for the dose-escalation cohort. Prior anti-PD-1, anti-PD-L1 or anti-CTLA-4 therapy was permitted, and checkpoint inhibitors had been received by less than 45% of dose-escalation patients. Partial responses were achieved by three dose-escalation patients, of whom one had hepatocellular carcinoma and two had cutaneous melanoma. The purpose of peripheral TCRbeta sequencing was to test whether ivuxolimab changed TCR sequence diversity and led to clonal T-cell expansion. The paper describes the monotherapy dose-escalation part (N ≈ 50 patients) of the phase I trial of ivuxolimab. Paper-wide results and their limitations: Low levels of normalized T-cell clonal expansion were also seen in some patients who did not respond. After ivuxolimab, expanded clones were on average more numerous among CD8+ T cells than among CD4+ T cells. In the 0.1-3.0 mg/kg groups, partial responders had among the lowest normalized peripheral clonal expansion, particularly in CD8+ T cells. Antigen specificity was not determined for the clonally expanded peripheral T cells. At doses of 0.1 to 3.0 mg/kg, clonal expansion of both CD4+ and CD8+ T cells in blood was seen between baseline and week 6.

Regarding this clone: Its target antigen remains unknown. One base away there is no much larger clone; base qualities are not given.

Reading the germline V gene (reference sequence) gives CDR1 MNHEY and CDR2 SMNVEV. The CDR3, from cysteine to phenylalanine, totals 14 residues. Only the CDR3 part of the read is kept: 42 bases, read in frame from the first base. The trial excluded patients who had a history of autoimmune disease or who were on systemic immunosuppression. Peripheral blood for TCR sequencing was collected from all dose cohorts at baseline, on cycle 4 day 1, and on cycle 7 day 1. The samples were taken from a phase I, first-in-human, multicenter, open-label dose-escalation trial of ivuxolimab. Adults with locally advanced or metastatic melanoma, renal cell, hepatocellular, or head and neck squamous cell carcinoma were enrolled in the trial. CD4+ and CD8+ T cells were sorted separately from peripheral blood before TCR sequencing. To sequence the TCRbeta CDR3 region, genomic DNA was isolated from the sorted cells. The immunoSEQ Assay was used to sequence the TCRbeta CDR3 regions. In TCRdb, the immuneACCESS table is reduced to in-frame sequences with V and J assigned. These tables do not hold every clone; where another copy was compared, an unresolved V gene accounts for under half, and the others remain unexplained. The sample contains about 32,000 clones, approximately 89% of them found a single time. Roughly 28% of the sample belongs to the ten largest clones.

This clonotype originated in an adult with an advanced solid tumor such as melanoma, head and neck, liver or kidney cancer. Here the sequenced sample was CD4+ or CD8+ T cells sorted from blood, taken in a trial of the OX40 agonist ivuxolimab. The chain employs TRBV27 and TRBJ2-5, and TRBD2 may be the D gene, going by 5 matching bases. The J call may be incorrect, as the DNA end agrees better with TRBJ2-7. The CDR3 is CASSFGGVNYEQYF. The sequenced DNA is TGTGCCAGCAGTTTCGGAGGCGTGAACTACGAGCAGTACTTC.